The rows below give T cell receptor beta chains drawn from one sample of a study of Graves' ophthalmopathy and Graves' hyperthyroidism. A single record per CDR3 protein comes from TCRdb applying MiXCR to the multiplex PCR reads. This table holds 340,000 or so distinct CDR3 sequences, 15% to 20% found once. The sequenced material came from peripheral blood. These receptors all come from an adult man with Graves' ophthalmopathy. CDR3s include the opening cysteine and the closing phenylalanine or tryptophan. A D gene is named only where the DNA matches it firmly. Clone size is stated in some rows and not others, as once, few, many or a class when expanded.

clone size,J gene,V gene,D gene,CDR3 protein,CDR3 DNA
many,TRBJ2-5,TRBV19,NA,CASSIRDGKKETQYF,TGTGCCAGTAGTATTCGGGACGGGAAGAAAGAGACCCAGTACTTC
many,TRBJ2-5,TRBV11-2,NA,CASSLAYQETQYF,TGTGCCAGCAGCTTAGCGTACCAAGAGACCCAGTACTTC
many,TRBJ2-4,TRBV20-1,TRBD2,CSAPGLAGKNIQYF,TGCAGTGCCCCGGGACTAGCGGGGAAAAACATTCAGTACTTC
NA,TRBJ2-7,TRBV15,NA,CATRDWSSYEQYF,TGTGCCACCCGGGACTGGAGCTCCTACGAGCAGTACTTC
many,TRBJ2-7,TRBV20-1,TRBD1,CSARAKGQGAYEQYF,TGCAGTGCTAGAGCAAAGGGGCAGGGGGCGTACGAGCAGTACTTC
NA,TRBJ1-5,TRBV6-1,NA,CASNLGGGLNLNQPQHF,TGTGCCAGCAACCTGGGGGGGGGTCTTAACTTAAATCAGCCCCAGCATTTT
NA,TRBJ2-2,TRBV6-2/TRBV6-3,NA,CASSPTSPGELFF,TGTGCCAGCAGCCCGACTTCTCCTGGGGAGCTGTTTTTT
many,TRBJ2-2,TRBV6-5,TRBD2,CASSYPRLAGDTGELFF,TGTGCCAGCAGTTACCCCCGGCTAGCGGGAGACACCGGGGAGCTGTTTTTT
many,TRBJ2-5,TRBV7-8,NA,CASSLEVAGAQETQYF,TGTGCCAGCAGCTTAGAAGTTGCGGGGGCCCAAGAGACCCAGTACTTC
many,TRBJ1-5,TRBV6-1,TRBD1,CASSRGGQGLGQPQHF,TGTGCCAGCTCTAGGGGGGGACAGGGACTCGGTCAGCCCCAGCATTTT
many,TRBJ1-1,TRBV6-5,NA,CASSLYENTEAFF,TGTGCCAGCAGCCTTTATGAGAACACTGAAGCTTTCTTT
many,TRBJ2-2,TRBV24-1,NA,CATSDLGENTGELFF,TGTGCCACAAGTGATTTAGGAGAGAACACCGGGGAGCTGTTTTTT
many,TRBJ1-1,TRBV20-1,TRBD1,CSAHQQGWTEAFF,TGCAGTGCTCACCAACAGGGGTGGACTGAAGCTTTCTTT
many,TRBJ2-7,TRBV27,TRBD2,CASSSVKLGLELHEQYF,TGTGCCAGCAGCTCCGTCAAATTGGGACTAGAACTCCACGAGCAGTACTTC
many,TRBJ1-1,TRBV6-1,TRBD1,CASSPGTGGQNTEAFF,TGTGCCAGCAGCCCCGGGACAGGGGGACAGAACACTGAAGCTTTCTTT
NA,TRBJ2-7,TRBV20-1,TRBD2,CSARDLEGLAGGPRSYEQYF,TGCAGTGCTAGAGACCTAGAGGGACTAGCGGGAGGGCCTAGGTCCTACGAGCAGTACTTC
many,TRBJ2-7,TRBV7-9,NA,CASSTNRVEQYF,TGTGCCAGCAGCACGAACCGTGTCGAGCAGTACTTC
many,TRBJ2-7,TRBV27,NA,CASSSLMIDGSSYEQYF,TGTGCCAGCAGTTCATTAATGATAGACGGCAGCTCCTACGAGCAGTACTTC
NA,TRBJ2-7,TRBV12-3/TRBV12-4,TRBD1,CASSFHPGQSFIF,TGTGCCAGCAGTTTCCACCCGGGACAGTCTTTTATCTTC
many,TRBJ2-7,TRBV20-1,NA,CSARGSKVYEQYF,TGCAGTGCTAGGGGGTCCAAGGTCTACGAGCAGTACTTC
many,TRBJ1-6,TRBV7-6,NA,CASSLAEYNSPLHF,TGTGCCAGCAGCTTAGCCGAATATAATTCACCCCTCCACTTT
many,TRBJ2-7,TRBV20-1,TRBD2,CSASGTSGTTTEQYF,TGCAGTGCTTCAGGGACTAGCGGGACGACAACCGAGCAGTACTTC
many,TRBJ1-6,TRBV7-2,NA,CASSLNGVNSPLHF,TGTGCCAGCAGCTTAAATGGGGTCAATTCACCCCTCCACTTT
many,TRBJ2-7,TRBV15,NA,CATSRDKAAYEQYF,TGTGCCACCAGCAGAGATAAGGCCGCCTACGAGCAGTACTTC
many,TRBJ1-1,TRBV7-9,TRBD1,CASSPWTGRGNTEAFF,TGTGCCAGCAGCCCCTGGACAGGGCGGGGGAACACTGAAGCTTTCTTT
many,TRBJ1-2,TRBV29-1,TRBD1,CSIETGVAYGYTF,TGCAGCATCGAAACAGGGGTAGCCTATGGCTACACCTTC
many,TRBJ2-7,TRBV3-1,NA,CASSPRQVFSYEQYF,TGTGCCAGCAGCCCCCGACAGGTTTTCTCCTACGAGCAGTACTTC
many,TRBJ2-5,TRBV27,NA,CASSLSPFPSGGAFSGTQYF,TGTGCCAGCAGTTTATCGCCCTTCCCCTCGGGTGGAGCTTTCTCGGGGACCCAGTACTTC
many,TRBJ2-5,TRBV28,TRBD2,CASSLNGRTQETQYF,TGTGCCAGCAGTTTAAACGGGAGGACCCAAGAGACCCAGTACTTC
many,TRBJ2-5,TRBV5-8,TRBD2,CASSLAWASGETQYF,TGTGCCAGCAGCTTGGCCTGGGCTAGCGGAGAGACCCAGTACTTC
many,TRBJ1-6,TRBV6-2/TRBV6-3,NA,CASSYSPTDGSYNSPLHF,TGTGCCAGCAGTTACTCGCCGACAGACGGCTCCTATAATTCACCCCTCCACTTT
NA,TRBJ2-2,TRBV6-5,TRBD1,CASSTDRATGELFF,TGTGCCAGCAGTACCGACAGGGCCACCGGGGAGCTGTTTTTT
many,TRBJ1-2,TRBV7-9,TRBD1,CASRDRGFNYGYTF,TGTGCCAGCAGGGACAGGGGGTTCAACTATGGCTACACCTTC
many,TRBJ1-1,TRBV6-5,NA,CASSYPFGGNTEAFF,TGTGCCAGCAGTTACCCCTTTGGGGGGAACACTGAAGCTTTCTTT
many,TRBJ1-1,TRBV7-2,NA,CASSPDSQGTEAFF,TGTGCCAGCAGCCCGGACTCCCAGGGGACTGAAGCTTTCTTT
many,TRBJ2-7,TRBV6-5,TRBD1,CASSYSNQGALTEQYF,TGTGCCAGCAGTTACTCGAATCAGGGGGCACTCACCGAGCAGTACTTC
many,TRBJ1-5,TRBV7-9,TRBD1,CASSLTGVGQPQHF,TGTGCCAGCAGCCTAACAGGGGTCGGGCAGCCCCAGCATTTT
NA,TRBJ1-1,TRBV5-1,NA,CASNRGAAGQTEAFF,TGCGCCAGCAACCGGGGGGCGGCGGGGCAGACTGAAGCTTTCTTT
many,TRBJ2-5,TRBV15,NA,CATSRGGDQETQYF,TGTGCCACCAGCAGGGGTGGGGACCAAGAGACCCAGTACTTC
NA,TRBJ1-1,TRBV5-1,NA,CASSLTEVRNTEAFF,TGCGCCAGCAGCTTGACAGAGGTTAGGAACACTGAAGCTTTCTTT
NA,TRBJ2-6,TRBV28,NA,CASSLFGLNSGANVLTF,TGTGCCAGCAGTTTATTCGGGTTGAACTCTGGGGCCAACGTCCTGACTTTC
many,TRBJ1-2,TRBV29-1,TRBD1,CSARDREEDGYTF,TGCAGCGCCAGGGACAGGGAAGAGGATGGCTACACCTTC
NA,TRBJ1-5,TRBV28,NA,CASGTGAQETQHF,TGTGCCAGCGGAACGGGGGCCCAAGAGACCCAGCATTTT
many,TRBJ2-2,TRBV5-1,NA,CASSPLGAATPGTGELFF,TGCGCCAGCAGCCCGTTGGGCGCGGCCACACCCGGGACCGGGGAGCTGTTTTTT
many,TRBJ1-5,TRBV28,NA,CASSSTATGGNQPQHF,TGTGCCAGCAGTTCGACAGCGACGGGGGGAAATCAGCCCCAGCATTTT
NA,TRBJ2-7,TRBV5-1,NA,CASSLQGYGKSYEQYF,TGCGCCAGCAGCTTGCAAGGGTACGGGAAATCCTACGAGCAGTACTTC
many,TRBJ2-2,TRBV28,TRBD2,CASSPISPLLATLIGELFF,TGTGCCAGCAGTCCCATCTCCCCTCTACTAGCGACCCTAATTGGGGAGCTGTTTTTT
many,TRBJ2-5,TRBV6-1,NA,CASTHGREETQYF,TGTGCCAGCACCCACGGTAGGGAAGAGACCCAGTACTTC
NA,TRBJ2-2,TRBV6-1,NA,CASRGLGFLELFF,TGTGCCAGCAGGGGACTGGGCTTTTTGGAGCTGTTTTTT
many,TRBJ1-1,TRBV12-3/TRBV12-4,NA,CASSDLGIRNTEAFF,TGTGCCAGCAGCGACCTGGGGATCAGGAACACTGAAGCTTTCTTT
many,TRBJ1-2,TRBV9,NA,CASSVANSLAAGAYGYTF,TGTGCCAGCAGCGTAGCTAATTCTCTGGCGGCAGGGGCCTATGGCTACACCTTC
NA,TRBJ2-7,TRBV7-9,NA,CASSGTRNYEQYF,TGTGCCAGCAGCGGAACTAGGAACTACGAGCAGTACTTC
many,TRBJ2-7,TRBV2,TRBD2,CASGEGLAVYEQYF,TGTGCCAGCGGAGAGGGACTAGCGGTCTACGAGCAGTACTTC